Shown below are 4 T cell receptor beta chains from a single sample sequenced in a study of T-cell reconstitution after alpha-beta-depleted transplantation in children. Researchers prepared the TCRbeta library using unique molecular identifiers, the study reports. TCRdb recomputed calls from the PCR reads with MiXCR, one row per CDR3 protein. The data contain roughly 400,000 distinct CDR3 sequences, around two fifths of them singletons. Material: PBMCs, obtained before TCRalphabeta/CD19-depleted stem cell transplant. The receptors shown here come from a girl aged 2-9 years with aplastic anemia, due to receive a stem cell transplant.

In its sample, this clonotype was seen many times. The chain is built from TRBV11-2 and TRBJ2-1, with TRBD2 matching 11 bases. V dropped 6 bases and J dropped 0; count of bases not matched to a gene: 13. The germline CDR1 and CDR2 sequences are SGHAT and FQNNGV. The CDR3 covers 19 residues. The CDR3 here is CASRVDSGRGFSSYNEQFF. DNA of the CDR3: TGTGCCAGCAGAGTAGATAGCGGGAGGGGATTTAGCTCCTACAATGAGCAGTTCTTC.

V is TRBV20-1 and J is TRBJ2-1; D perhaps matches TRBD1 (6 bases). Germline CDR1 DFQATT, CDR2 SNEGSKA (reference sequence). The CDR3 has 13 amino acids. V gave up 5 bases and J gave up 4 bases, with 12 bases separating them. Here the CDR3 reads CSASRTAYNEQFF. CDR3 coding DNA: TGCAGTGCTTCCAGGACAGCTTACAATGAGCAGTTCTTC.

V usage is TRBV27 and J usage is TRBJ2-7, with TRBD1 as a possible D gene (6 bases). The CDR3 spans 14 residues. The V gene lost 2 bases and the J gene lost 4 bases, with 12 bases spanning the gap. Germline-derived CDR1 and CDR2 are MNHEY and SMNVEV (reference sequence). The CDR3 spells CASSLGPGVYEQYF. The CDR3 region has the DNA TGTGCCAGCAGTTTAGGGCCAGGGGTTTACGAGCAGTACTTC.

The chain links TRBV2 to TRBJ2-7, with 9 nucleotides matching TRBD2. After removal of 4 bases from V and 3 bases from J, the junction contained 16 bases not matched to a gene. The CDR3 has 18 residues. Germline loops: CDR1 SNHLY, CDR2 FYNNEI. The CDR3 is CASSGVFGLAGVYYEQYF. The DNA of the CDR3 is TGTGCCAGCAGTGGGGTTTTCGGGTTAGCGGGGGTTTACTACGAGCAGTACTTC. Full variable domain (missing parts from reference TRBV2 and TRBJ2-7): EPEVTQTPSHQVTQMGQEVILRCVPISNHLYFYWYRQILGQKVEFLVSFYNNEISEKSEIFDDQFSVERPDGSNFTLKIRSTKLEDSAMYFCASSGVFGLAGVYYEQYFGPGTRLTVT.